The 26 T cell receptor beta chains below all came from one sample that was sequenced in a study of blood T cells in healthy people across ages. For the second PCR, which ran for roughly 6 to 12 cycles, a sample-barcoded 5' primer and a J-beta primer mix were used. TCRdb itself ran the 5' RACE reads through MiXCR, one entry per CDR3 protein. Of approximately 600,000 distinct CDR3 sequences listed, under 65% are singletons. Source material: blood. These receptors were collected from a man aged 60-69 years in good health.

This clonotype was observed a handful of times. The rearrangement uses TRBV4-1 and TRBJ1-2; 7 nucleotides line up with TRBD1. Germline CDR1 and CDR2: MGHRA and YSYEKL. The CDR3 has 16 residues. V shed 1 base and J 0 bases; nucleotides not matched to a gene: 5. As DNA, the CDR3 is TGCGCCAGCAGCCAAGGCCGGGACAGAGCTAACTATGGCTACACCTTC. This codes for CASSQGRDRANYGYTF.

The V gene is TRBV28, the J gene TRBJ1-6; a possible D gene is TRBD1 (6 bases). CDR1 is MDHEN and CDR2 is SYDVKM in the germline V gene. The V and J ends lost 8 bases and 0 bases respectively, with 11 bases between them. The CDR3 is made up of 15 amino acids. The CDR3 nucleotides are TGTGCCAGCGCCGAGGACAGCTCCTATAATTCACCCCTCCACTTT. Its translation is CASAEDSSYNSPLHF.

The DNA of the CDR3 is TGTGCCAGCAGCTTGCGGCCGGGTTCTGGCGAGCAGTACTTC. Its protein product is CASSLRPGSGEQYF. The chain combines TRBV5-5 with TRBJ2-7, with unresolved D. Germline V gene lookup returns CDR1 SGHKS and CDR2 YYEKEE (reference sequence). The length of the CDR3 is 14 residues. Deletions cut 1 base from V and 6 bases from J, with 14 bases between.

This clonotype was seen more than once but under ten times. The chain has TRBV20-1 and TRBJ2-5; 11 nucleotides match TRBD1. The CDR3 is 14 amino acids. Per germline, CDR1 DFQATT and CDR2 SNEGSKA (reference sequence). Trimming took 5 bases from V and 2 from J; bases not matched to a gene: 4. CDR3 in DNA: TGCAGTGCTCCTGGGACAGGGGGTCAAGAGACCCAGTACTTC. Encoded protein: CSAPGTGGQETQYF.

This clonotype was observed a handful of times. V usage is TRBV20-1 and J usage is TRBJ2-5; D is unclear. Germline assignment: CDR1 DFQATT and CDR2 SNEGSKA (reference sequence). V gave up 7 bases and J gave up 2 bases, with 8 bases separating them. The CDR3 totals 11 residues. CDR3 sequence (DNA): TGCAGTGGACAAGCACAAGAGACCCAGTACTTC. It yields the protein CSGQAQETQYF.

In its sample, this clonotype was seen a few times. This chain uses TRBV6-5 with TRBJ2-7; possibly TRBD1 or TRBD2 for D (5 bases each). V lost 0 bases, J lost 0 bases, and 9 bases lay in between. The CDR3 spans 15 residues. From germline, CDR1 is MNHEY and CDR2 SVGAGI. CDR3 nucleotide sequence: TGTGCCAGCAGTTACTCGGCAGGGAGCTCCTACGAGCAGTACTTC. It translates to CASSYSAGSSYEQYF.

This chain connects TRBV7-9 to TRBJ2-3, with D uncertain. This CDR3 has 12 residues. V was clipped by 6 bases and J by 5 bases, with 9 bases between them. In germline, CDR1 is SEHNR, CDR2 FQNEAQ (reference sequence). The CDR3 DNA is TGTGCCAGCAGTGTGGATAGAGATACGCAGTATTTT. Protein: CASSVDRDTQYF. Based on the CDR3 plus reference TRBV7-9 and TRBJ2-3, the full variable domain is DTGVSQNPRHKITKRGQNVTFRCDPISEHNRLYWYRQTLGQGPEFLTYFQNEAQLEKSRLLSDRFSAERPKGSFSTLEIQRTEQGDSAMYLCASSVDRDTQYFGPGTRLTVL.

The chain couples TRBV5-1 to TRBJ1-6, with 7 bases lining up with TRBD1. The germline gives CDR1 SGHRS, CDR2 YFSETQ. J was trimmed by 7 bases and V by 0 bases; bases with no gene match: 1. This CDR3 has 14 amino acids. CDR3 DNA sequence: TGCGCCAGCAGCTTGGGGACAGGCAATTCACCCCTCCACTTT. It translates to CASSLGTGNSPLHF.

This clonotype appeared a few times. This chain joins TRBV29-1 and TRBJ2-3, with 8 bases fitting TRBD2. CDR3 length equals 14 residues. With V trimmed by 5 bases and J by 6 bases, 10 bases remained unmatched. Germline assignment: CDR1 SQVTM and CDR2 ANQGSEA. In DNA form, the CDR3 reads TGCAGCGTTCAGATGGGGACTAGGGCGGATACGCAGTATTTT. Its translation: CSVQMGTRADTQYF.

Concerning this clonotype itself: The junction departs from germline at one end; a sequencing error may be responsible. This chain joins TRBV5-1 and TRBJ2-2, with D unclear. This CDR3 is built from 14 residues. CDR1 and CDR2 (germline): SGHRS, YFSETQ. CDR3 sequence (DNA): TGTGCCAGCAGCTTAGAAGGGTCCACCGGGGAGCTGTTTTTT. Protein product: CASSLEGSTGELFF.

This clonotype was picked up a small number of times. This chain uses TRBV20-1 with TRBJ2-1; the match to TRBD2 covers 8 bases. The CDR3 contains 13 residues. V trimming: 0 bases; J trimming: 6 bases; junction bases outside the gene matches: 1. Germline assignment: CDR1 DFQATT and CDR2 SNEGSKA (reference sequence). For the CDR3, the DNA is TGCAGTGCTAGAGAGCGGGGGGCCAATGAGCAGTTCTTC. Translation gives CSARERGANEQFF.

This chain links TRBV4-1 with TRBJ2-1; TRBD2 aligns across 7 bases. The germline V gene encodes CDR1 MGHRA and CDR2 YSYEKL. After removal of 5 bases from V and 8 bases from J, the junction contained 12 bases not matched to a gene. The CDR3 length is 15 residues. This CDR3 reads CASSREGIKYDEQFF. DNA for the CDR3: TGCGCCAGCAGCAGGGAGGGGATTAAGTACGATGAGCAGTTCTTC.

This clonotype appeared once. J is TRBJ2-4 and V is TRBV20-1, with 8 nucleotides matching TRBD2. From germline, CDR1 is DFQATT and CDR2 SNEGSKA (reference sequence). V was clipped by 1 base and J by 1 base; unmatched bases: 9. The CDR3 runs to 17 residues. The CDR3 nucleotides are TGCAGTGCTAGAGGGCGGCGGGGGGCAGGGGCCAAAAACATTCAGTACTTC. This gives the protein CSARGRRGAGAKNIQYF.

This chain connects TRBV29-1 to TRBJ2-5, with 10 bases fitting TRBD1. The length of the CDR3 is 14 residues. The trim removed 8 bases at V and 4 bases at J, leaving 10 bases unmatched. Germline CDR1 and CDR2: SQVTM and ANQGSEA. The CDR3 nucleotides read TGCAGCTCCGGCCCCGGACAGGGGGTAGAGACCCAGTACTTC. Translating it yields CSSGPGQGVETQYF.

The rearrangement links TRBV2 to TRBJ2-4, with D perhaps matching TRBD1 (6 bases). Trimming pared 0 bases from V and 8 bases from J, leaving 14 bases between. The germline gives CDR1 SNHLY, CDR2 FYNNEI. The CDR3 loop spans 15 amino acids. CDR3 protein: CASSEAHGRGDIQYF. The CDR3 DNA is TGTGCCAGCAGTGAAGCGCACGGCAGGGGAGACATTCAGTACTTC.

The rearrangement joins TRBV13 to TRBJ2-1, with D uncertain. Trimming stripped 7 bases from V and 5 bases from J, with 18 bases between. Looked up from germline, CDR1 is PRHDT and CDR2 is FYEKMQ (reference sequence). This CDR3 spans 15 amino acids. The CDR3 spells CASIQGRRVNNEQFF. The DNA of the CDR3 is TGTGCCAGCATCCAAGGGCGAAGGGTTAACAATGAGCAGTTCTTC. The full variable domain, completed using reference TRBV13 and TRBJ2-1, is AAGVIQSPRHLIKEKRETATLKCYPIPRHDTVYWYQQGPGQDPQFLISFYEKMQSDKGSIPDRFSAQQFSDYHSELNMSSLELGDSALYFCASIQGRRVNNEQFFGPGTRLTVL.

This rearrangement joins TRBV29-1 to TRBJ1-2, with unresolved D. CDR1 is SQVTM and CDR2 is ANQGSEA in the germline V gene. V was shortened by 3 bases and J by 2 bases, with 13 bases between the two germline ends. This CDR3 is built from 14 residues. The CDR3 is CSVDSRTGNYGYTF. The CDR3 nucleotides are TGCAGCGTTGACTCCCGGACGGGGAACTATGGCTACACCTTC. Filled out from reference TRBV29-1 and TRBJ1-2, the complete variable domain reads SAVISQKPSRDICQRGTSLTIQCQVDSQVTMMFWYRQQPGQSLTLIATANQGSEATYESGFVIDKFPISRPNLTFSTLTVSNMSPEDSSIYLCSVDSRTGNYGYTFGSGTRLTVV.

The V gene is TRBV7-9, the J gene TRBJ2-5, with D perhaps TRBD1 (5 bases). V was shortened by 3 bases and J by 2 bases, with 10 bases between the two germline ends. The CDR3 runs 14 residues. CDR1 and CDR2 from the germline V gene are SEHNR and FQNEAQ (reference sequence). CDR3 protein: CASSFIPGQETQYF. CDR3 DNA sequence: TGTGCCAGCAGCTTTATACCAGGGCAAGAGACCCAGTACTTC. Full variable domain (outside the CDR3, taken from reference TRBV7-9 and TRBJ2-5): DTGVSQNPRHKITKRGQNVTFRCDPISEHNRLYWYRQTLGQGPEFLTYFQNEAQLEKSRLLSDRFSAERPKGSFSTLEIQRTEQGDSAMYLCASSFIPGQETQYFGPGTRLLVL.

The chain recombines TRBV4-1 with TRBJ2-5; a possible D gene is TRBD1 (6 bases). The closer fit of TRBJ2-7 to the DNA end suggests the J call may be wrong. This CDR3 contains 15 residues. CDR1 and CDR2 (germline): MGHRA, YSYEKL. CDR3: CASVGGAGGAYEQYF. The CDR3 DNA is TGCGCCAGCGTCGGTGGGGCTGGGGGCGCATACGAGCAGTACTTC.

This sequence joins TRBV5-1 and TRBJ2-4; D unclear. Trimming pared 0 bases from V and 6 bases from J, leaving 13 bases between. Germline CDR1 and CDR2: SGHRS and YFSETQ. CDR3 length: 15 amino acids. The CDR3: CASSLDRLQGNIQYF. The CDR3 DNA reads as TGCGCCAGCAGCTTGGATCGCCTGCAAGGAAACATTCAGTACTTC.

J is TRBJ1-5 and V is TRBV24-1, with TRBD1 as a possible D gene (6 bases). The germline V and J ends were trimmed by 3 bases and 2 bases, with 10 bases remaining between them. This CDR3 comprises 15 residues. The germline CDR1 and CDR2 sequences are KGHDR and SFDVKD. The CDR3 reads CATSDGSGGNQPQHF. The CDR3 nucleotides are TGTGCCACCAGTGATGGGTCAGGGGGCAATCAGCCCCAGCATTTT.

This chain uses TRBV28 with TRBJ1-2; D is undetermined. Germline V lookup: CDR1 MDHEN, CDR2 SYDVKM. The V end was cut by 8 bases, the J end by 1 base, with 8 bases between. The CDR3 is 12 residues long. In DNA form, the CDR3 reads TGTGCCAGCGGCCTTTTTAACTATGGCTACACCTTC. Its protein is CASGLFNYGYTF.

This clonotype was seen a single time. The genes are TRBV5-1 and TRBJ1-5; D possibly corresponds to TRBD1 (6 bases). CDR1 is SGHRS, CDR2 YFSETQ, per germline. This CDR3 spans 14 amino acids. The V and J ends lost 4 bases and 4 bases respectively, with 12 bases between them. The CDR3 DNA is TGCGCCAGCAGCCAAACAGGGAGGAATCAGCCCCAGCATTTT. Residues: CASSQTGRNQPQHF.

CDR3 DNA sequence: TGTGCCAGCAGTTTATACGGAGGGGGCAGCTCCTACGAGCAGTACTTC. This translates into CASSLYGGGSSYEQYF. This chain uses TRBV27 with TRBJ2-7; a weak D match, TRBD1 (7 bases). This CDR3 region has 16 residues. The ends were cut back, 1 base at V and 0 bases at J, with 13 bases in the middle. CDR1 MNHEY and CDR2 SMNVEV come from the germline V gene (reference sequence).

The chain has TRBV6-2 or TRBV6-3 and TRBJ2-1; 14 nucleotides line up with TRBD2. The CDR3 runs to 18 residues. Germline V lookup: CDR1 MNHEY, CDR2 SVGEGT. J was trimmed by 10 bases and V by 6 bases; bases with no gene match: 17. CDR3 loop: CASRHTPTSGGAGKEQFF. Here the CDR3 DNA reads TGTGCCAGCAGGCACACCCCGACTAGCGGGGGGGCTGGAAAGGAGCAGTTCTTC.

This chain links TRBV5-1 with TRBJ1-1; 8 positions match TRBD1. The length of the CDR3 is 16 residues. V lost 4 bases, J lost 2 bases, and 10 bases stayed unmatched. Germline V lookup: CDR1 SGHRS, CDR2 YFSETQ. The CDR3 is CASSIRTGRINTEAFF. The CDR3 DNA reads TGCGCCAGCAGCATCCGGACAGGGAGGATAAACACTGAAGCTTTCTTT.